This T cell receptor beta chain was identified in a study of vaccination and CD4 T cells after COVID-19. Study results and limitations: SARS-CoV-2-reactive clonotypes showed a nonsignificant median rise from roughly 21 to 40. Convalescent patients displayed spike mono-reactivity in 304 of 307 vaccine-specific clones.

To note about this clonotype: Antigen: not known.

The CDR3 covers 13 residues. Germline V gene data show CDR1 as MNHNS and CDR2 as SASEGT. The junction had 2 bases not matched to a gene; V was cut back by 5 bases and J by 5 bases. Described treatment: approximately nine-day PBMC culture with coronavirus spike peptide pools or control peptides (ViraFEST assay). ViraFEST stimulated the growth of antigen-specific T cells using peptide pools and subsequently profiled their TCRs by sequencing. Cultured CD4+ T cell DNA underwent sequencing with the Oncomine TCR Beta short-read assay. Genomic DNA from cultured CD4+ T cells was extracted. Each CDR3 protein gets one entry after TCRdb re-called the PCR reads with MiXCR. There are some 14,000 distinct CDR3 sequences in the sample; less than 65% occur only once, and roughly 8% lies in the top ten.

The sample consisted of CD4+ T cells from blood, cultured in vitro, taken before SARS-CoV-2 vaccination. The chain is built from TRBV6-1 and TRBJ2-2, with TRBD2 matching 7 bases. The sequence came from a human donor who had recovered from COVID-19. The CDR3 DNA is TGTGCCAGCAGTCACGGGGGGACCGGGGAGCTGTTTTTT. Translated: CASSHGGTGELFF.